A selection of T cell receptor beta chains follows, all from one sample in a study of regulatory T cells in long-lasting Graves disease. A single record per CDR3 protein comes from TCRdb applying MiXCR to the multiplex PCR reads. The top ten hold around a tenth of the sample, which has 400,000 to 450,000 distinct CDR3 sequences, roughly 15% seen once. These sequences were also reported in another study, on T cells in Graves' hyperthyroidism and ophthalmopathy.

Sequencing was performed on peripheral blood mononuclear cells (PBMCs), taken at new diagnosis, from a patient treated with antithyroid drugs. The receptors were sampled from a woman in her 30s with Graves disease. CDR3s include the opening cysteine and the closing phenylalanine or tryptophan. The order of the fields is J gene, D gene, clone size, V gene, CDR3 DNA, CDR3 protein. A D gene is named only where the DNA matches it firmly. The listing skips clone size in some rows; elsewhere it reads once, few, many or a size class.

>TRBJ1-6|.|many|TRBV27
TGTGCCAGCAGTTCCGGAGGAGGGGGTCATTCACCCCTCCACTTT
CASSSGGGGHSPLHF
>TRBJ1-1|.|few|TRBV20-1
TGCAGTGCTAGGGGGGGGGCCCCTGAAGCTTTCTTT
CSARGGAPEAFF
>TRBJ1-4|.|few|TRBV6-2/TRBV6-3
TGTGCCAGCGGTCCGTGGGGACATAATGAAAAACTGTTTTTT
CASGPWGHNEKLFF
>TRBJ2-1|.|few|TRBV28
TGTGCCAGCAGGGCGGGACATAACCTTTACAATGAGCAGTTCTTC
CASRAGHNLYNEQFF
>TRBJ1-5|.|many|TRBV6-1
TGTGCCAGCAGAGGTCGGAGCAATCAGCCCCAGCATTTT
CASRGRSNQPQHF
>TRBJ1-1|.|many|TRBV5-1
TGCGCCAGCAGTATGAGGTTGATGAACACTGAAGCTTTCTTT
CASSMRLMNTEAFF
>TRBJ2-1|TRBD2|many|TRBV6-2/TRBV6-3
TGTGCCAGCAGTTACCTCCTAGCGGGAGGTAATGTGGGTGAGCAGTTCTTC
CASSYLLAGGNVGEQFF
>TRBJ2-7|TRBD2|many|TRBV7-8
TGTGCCAGCAGCTTAGTCATCGGATTAGCGGGAGTCTCCTACGAGCAGTACTTC
CASSLVIGLAGVSYEQYF
>TRBJ2-7|TRBD1|.|TRBV7-9
TGTGCCAGCAGCACCACCAAAGGGACAGGGTACTACGAGCAGTACTTC
CASSTTKGTGYYEQYF
>TRBJ2-2|.|many|TRBV7-9
TGTGCCAGCCAGCCTCCGGGTACCGAGACCGGGGAGCTGTTTTTT
CASQPPGTETGELFF
>TRBJ1-1|.|many|TRBV29-1
TGCAGCGTTGAAGAGAACACTGAAGCTTTCTTT
CSVEENTEAFF
>TRBJ2-7|TRBD1|few|TRBV6-5
TGTGCCAGCAGTTACTCGACAGGGGGCCACGAGCAGTACTTC
CASSYSTGGHEQYF
>TRBJ1-2|.|many|TRBV5-1
TGTGCCAGCAGCTTAGACAGTAACTATGGCTACACCTTC
CASSLDSNYGYTF
>TRBJ2-1|TRBD2|many|TRBV6-5
TGTGCCAGCAGTTCCCTAGCGGGAAGGGTTGATGAGCAGTTCTTC
CASSSLAGRVDEQFF
>TRBJ2-2|TRBD1|few|TRBV18
TGTGCCAGCTCACTCTCGACAGGGCGGACCGGGGAGCTGTTTTTT
CASSLSTGRTGELFF